The 10 T cell receptor beta chains below were found in one sample sequenced in a study of T cell repertoires in cytomegalovirus infection. Their antigen targets remain unknown. TCRdb passed the reads through MiXCR, listing each CDR3 protein once. The sample has fewer than 70,000 distinct CDR3 sequences; around 30% are singletons. Specimen: CD8+ T cells from cultured PBMCs, collected from culture after CMV antigen stimulation. The receptors were gathered from a human donor in good health (CMV status not recorded). Some clones in this sample may be carry-over from other donors' samples.

This clonotype was counted only a few times. This sequence joins TRBV29-1 and TRBJ2-3, with 9 bases aligning to TRBD1. This CDR3 has 13 residues. Per the germline V gene, CDR1 is SQVTM and CDR2 is ANQGSEA. After removal of 3 bases from V and 6 bases from J, the junction contained 4 bases not matched to a gene. The CDR3 region is CSVEDGQGDTQYF. CDR3 bases: TGCAGCGTTGAGGACGGACAGGGGGATACGCAGTATTTT.

At least ten counts were recorded for this clonotype. The V and J genes are TRBV7-8 and TRBJ1-4; 8 nucleotides agree with TRBD1. Trimming removed 8 bases from V and 3 bases from J; junction bases left unmatched: 8. The CDR3 extends over 15 amino acids. Germline lookup yields CDR1 SGHVS and CDR2 FQNEAQ. DNA for the CDR3: TGTGCCAGCTCTAACCCAGGGGGCTCTAATGAAAAACTGTTTTTT. Amino acids: CASSNPGGSNEKLFF.

At least ten counts were recorded for this clonotype. The CDR3 spells CASSRNGLDKKLFF. CDR3 nucleotide sequence: TGTGCCAGCAGCCGGAACGGACTTGATAAAAAACTGTTTTTT. The rearrangement uses TRBV6-1 and TRBJ1-4; D is unclear. CDR3 length equals 14 residues. V lost 6 bases to trimming and J lost 9 bases, with 17 bases between them. Germline V gene lookup returns CDR1 MNHNS and CDR2 SASEGT.

A few counts support this clonotype. The CDR3 loop is CASSVARSTSTDTQYF. In nucleotides, the CDR3 is TGTGCCAGCAGCGTAGCGAGGTCAACAAGCACAGATACGCAGTATTTT. This chain joins TRBV9 and TRBJ2-3, with unresolved D. Trimming took 0 bases from V and 0 from J, leaving 11 bases between them. Per the germline V gene, CDR1 is SGDLS and CDR2 is YYNGEE. The CDR3 runs 16 residues.

Remarks on this clonotype: A junction end diverges from the germline sequence, so it may reflect a read error. This rearrangement joins TRBV4-1 to TRBJ2-2, with 7 bases fitting TRBD1. Germline lookup yields CDR1 MGHRA and CDR2 YSYEKL. This CDR3 is built from 16 residues. As DNA, the CDR3 is TGCGCCAGCAGTCAAGGTTGGGACAGTATCACCGGGGAGCTGTTTTTT. This gives the protein CASSQGWDSITGELFF.

J is TRBJ2-7 and V is TRBV12-3 or TRBV12-4, with TRBD2 matching 15 bases. V was clipped by 5 bases and J by 3 bases; unmatched bases: 8. This CDR3 spans 17 amino acids. The CDR3 spells CASSPGLAGGKFYEQYF. CDR3 coding DNA: TGTGCCAGCAGTCCTGGACTAGCGGGAGGGAAATTCTACGAGCAGTACTTC.

The J gene is TRBJ2-3, the V gene TRBV20-1, with D perhaps TRBD1 or TRBD2 (5 bases each). The V gene lost 1 base and the J gene lost 1 base, with 12 bases spanning the gap. The length of the CDR3 is 15 residues. The germline gives CDR1 DFQATT, CDR2 SNEGSKA (reference sequence). In nucleotides, the CDR3 is TGCAGTGCTAGAGGGGGGTTCGCGGGCACAGATACGCAGTATTTT. Its protein product is CSARGGFAGTDTQYF.

This clonotype has only a few counts. The chain links TRBV4-1 to TRBJ2-7; D perhaps matches TRBD1 (5 bases). V was pared by 3 bases and J by 0 bases, with 9 bases between. The V gene's germline CDR1 is MGHRA and CDR2 YSYEKL. The CDR3 is 14 amino acids. The CDR3 loop reads CASSQDKSSYEQYF. For the CDR3, the DNA is TGCGCCAGCAGCCAGGACAAGAGCTCCTACGAGCAGTACTTC.

The rearrangement uses TRBV20-1 and TRBJ2-1; TRBD2 matches 13 bases. The junction had 2 bases not matched to a gene; V was cut back by 1 base and J by 2 bases. The CDR3 sequence is 16 residues long. Germline CDR1 DFQATT, CDR2 SNEGSKA (reference sequence). In nucleotides, the CDR3 is TGCAGTGCTAGAGCACTAGCGGGAGGGCCCTACAATGAGCAGTTCTTC. Residues: CSARALAGGPYNEQFF.

DNA for the CDR3: TGCAGTGCTAGATCCGGGACCGGGGACATTCAGTACTTC. It codes for CSARSGTGDIQYF. The chain joins TRBV20-1 to TRBJ2-4; D possibly matches TRBD1 or TRBD2 (5 bases each). V lost 2 bases and J lost 8, with 13 bases in between. The CDR3 is made up of 13 amino acids. From germline, CDR1 is DFQATT and CDR2 SNEGSKA (reference sequence).